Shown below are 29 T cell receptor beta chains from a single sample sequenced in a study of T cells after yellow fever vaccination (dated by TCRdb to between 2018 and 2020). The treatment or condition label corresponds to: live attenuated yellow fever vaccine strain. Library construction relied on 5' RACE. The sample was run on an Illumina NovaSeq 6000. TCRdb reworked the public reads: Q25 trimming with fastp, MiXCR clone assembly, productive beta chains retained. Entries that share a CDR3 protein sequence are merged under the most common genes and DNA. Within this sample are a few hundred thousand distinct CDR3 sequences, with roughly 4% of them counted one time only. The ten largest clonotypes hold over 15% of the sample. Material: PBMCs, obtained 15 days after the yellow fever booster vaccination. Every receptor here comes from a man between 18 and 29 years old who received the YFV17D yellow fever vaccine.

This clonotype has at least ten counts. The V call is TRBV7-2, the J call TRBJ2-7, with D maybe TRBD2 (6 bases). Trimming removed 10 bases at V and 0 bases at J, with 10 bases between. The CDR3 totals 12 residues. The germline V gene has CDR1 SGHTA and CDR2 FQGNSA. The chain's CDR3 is CATGDGSYEQYF. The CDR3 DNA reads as TGTGCCACGGGGGATGGCTCCTACGAGCAGTACTTC. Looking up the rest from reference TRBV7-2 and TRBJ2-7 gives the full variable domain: GAGVSQSPSNKVTEKGKDVELRCDPISGHTALYWYRQSLGQGLEFLIYFQGNSAPDKSGLPSDRFSAERTGGSVSTLTIQRTQQEDSAVYLCATGDGSYEQYFGPGTRLTVT.

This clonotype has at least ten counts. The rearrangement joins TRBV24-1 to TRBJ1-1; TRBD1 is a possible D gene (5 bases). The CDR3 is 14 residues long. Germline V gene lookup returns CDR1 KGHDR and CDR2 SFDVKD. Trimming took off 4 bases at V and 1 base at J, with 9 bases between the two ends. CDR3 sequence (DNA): TGTGCCACCAGTGAGCCAGACAGGAACACTGAAGCTTTCTTT. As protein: CATSEPDRNTEAFF.

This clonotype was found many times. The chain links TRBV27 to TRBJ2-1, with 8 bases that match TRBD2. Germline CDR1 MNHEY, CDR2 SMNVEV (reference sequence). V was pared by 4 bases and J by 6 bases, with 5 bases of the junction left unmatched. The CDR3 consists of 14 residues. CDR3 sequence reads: CASSWRGDRNEQFF. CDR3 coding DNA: TGTGCCAGCAGTTGGCGGGGGGACCGCAATGAGCAGTTCTTC.

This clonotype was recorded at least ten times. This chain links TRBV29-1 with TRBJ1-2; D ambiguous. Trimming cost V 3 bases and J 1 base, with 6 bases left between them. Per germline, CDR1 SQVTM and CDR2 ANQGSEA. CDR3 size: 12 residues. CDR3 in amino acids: CSVDGLNYGYTF. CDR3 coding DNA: TGCAGCGTTGACGGGCTTAACTATGGCTACACCTTC.

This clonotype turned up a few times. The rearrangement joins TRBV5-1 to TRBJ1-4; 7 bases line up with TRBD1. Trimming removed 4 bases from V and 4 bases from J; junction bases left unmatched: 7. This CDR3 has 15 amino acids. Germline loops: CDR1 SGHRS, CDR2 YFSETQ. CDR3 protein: CASSPGGTSNEKLFF. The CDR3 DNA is TGCGCCAGCAGCCCAGGGGGAACCAGTAATGAAAAACTGTTTTTT.

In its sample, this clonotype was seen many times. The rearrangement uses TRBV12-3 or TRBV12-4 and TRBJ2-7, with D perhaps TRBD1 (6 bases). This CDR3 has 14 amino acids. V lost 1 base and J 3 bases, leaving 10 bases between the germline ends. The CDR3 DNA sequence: TGTGCCAGCAGTTTAGTTGGGACATACTACGAGCAGTACTTC. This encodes CASSLVGTYYEQYF.

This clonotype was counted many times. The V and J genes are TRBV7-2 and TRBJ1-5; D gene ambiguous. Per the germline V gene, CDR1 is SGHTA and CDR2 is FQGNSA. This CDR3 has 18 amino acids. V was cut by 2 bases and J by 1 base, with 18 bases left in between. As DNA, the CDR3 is TGTGCCAGCAGCTTAAAGGTCTCGGAGGCAGACAGCAATCAGCCCCAGCATTTT. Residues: CASSLKVSEADSNQPQHF.

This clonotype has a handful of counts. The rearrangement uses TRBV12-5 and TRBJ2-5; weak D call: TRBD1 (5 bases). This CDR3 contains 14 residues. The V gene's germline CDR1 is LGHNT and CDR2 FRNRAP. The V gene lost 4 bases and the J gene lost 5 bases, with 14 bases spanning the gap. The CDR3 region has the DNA TGTGCTAGTGGTTCGGACATCTTTGGCGAGACCCAGTACTTC. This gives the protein CASGSDIFGETQYF.

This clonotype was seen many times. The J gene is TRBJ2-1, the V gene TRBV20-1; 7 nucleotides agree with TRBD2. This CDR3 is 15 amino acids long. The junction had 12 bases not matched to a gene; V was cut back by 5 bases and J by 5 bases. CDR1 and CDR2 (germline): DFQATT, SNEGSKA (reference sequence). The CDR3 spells CSAFLRGGGDNEQFF. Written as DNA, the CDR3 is TGCAGTGCTTTTCTTCGGGGCGGGGGAGACAATGAGCAGTTCTTC.

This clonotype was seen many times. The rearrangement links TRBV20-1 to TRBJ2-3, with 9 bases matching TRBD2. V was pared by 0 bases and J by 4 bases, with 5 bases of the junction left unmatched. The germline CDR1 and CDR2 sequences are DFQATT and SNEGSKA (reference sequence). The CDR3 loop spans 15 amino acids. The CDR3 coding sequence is TGCAGTGCTAGAGATTTGAGCGGGGGGTCAGATACGCAGTATTTT. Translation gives CSARDLSGGSDTQYF.

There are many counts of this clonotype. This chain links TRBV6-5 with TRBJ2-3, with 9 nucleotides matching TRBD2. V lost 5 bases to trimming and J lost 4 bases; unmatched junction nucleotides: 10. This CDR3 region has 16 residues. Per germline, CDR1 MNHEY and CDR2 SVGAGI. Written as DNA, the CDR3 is TGTGCCAGCAGTAGACGGATTAGCGGGGGTGCAGATACGCAGTATTTT. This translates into CASSRRISGGADTQYF.

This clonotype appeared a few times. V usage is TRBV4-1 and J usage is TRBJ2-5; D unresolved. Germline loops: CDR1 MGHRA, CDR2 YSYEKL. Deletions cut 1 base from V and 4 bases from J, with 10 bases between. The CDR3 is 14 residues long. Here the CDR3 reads CASSQVALVETQYF. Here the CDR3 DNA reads TGCGCCAGCAGCCAAGTTGCGCTGGTAGAGACCCAGTACTTC.

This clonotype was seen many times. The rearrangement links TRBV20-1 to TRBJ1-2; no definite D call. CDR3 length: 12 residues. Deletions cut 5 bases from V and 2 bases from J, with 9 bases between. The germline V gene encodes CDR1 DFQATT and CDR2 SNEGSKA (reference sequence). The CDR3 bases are TGCAGTGCTGGTGGCTCCAACTATGGCTACACCTTC. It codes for CSAGGSNYGYTF.

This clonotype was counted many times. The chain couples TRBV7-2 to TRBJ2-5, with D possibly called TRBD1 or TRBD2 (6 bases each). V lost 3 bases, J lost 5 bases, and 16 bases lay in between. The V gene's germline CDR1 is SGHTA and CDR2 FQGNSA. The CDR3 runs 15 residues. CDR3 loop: CASSLMGQGRETQYF. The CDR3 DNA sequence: TGTGCCAGCAGCTTGATGGGGCAGGGGAGGGAGACCCAGTACTTC.

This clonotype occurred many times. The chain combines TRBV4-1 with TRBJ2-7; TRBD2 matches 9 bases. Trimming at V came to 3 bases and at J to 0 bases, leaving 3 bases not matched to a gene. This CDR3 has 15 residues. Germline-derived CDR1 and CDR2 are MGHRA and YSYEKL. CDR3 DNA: TGCGCCAGCAGCCACCAACTAGCGGGCTCCTACGAGCAGTACTTC. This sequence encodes CASSHQLAGSYEQYF.

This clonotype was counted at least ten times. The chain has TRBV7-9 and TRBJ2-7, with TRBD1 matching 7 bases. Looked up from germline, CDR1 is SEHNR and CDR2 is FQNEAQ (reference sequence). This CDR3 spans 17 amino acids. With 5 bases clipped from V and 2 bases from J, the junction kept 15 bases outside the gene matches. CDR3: CASSPRLTGTAAYEQYF. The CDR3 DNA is TGTGCCAGCAGCCCACGCCTTACCGGGACAGCCGCCTACGAGCAGTACTTC.

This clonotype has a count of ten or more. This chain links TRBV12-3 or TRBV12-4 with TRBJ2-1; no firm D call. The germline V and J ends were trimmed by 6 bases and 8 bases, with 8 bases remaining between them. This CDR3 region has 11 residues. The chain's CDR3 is CASRLLDEQFF. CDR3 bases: TGTGCCAGCAGGCTACTGGATGAGCAGTTCTTC.

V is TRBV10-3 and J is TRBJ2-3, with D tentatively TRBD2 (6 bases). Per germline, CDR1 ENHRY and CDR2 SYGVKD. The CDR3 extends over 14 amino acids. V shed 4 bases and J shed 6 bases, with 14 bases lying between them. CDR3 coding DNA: TGTGCCATCAGTGCCGGGGGACGGGAGGATACGCAGTATTTT. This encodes CAISAGGREDTQYF.

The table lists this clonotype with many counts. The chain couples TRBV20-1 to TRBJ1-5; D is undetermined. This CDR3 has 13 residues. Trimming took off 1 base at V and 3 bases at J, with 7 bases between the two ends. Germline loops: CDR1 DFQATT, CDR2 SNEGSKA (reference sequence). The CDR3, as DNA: TGCAGTGCTAGAGCCGACTACAATCAGCCCCAGCATTTT. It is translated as CSARADYNQPQHF.

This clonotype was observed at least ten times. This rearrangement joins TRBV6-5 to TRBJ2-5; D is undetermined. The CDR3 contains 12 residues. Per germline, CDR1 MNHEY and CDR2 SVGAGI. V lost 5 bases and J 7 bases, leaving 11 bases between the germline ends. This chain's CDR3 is CASSLALGTQYF. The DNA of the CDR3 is TGTGCCAGCAGTCTCGCCCTCGGGACCCAGTACTTC.

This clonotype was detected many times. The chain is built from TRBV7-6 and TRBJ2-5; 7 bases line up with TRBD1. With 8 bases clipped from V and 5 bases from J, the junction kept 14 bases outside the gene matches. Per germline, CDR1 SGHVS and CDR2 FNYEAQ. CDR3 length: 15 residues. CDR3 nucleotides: TGTGCCAGCGGCGGCGGGTCAGGGGGTAGCGAGACCCAGTACTTC. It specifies CASGGGSGGSETQYF.

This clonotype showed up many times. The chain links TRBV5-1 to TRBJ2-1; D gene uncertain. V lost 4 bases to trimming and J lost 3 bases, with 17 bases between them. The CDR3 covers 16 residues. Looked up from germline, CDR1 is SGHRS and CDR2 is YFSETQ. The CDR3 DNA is TGCGCCAGCAGCCCCCGGGTGGGTTATCTCTACAATGAGCAGTTCTTC. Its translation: CASSPRVGYLYNEQFF.

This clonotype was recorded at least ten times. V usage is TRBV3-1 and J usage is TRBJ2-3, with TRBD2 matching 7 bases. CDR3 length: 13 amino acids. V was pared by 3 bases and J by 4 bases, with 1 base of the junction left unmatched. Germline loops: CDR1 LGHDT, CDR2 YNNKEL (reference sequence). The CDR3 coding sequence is TGTGCCAGCAGCCACACTAGCGCAGATACGCAGTATTTT. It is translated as CASSHTSADTQYF.

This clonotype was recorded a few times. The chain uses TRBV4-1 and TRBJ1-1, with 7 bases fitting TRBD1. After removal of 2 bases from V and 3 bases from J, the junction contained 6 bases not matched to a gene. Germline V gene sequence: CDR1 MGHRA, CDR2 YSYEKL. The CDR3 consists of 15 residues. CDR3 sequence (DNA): TGCGCCAGCAGCCAATCCGGGACAGTCGACACTGAAGCTTTCTTT. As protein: CASSQSGTVDTEAFF.

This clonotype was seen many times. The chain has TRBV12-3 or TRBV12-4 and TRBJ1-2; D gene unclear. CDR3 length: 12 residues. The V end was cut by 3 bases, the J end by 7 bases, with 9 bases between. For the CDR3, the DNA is TGTGCCAGCAGTTTCGGGGTGGGTGGCTACACCTTC. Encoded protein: CASSFGVGGYTF.

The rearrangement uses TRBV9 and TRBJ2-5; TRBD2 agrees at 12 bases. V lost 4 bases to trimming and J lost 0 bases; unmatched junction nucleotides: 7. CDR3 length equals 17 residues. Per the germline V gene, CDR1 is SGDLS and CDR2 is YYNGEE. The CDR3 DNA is TGTGCCAGCAGCCCCAGACTAGCGGGGGTTTACCAAGAGACCCAGTACTTC. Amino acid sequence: CASSPRLAGVYQETQYF.

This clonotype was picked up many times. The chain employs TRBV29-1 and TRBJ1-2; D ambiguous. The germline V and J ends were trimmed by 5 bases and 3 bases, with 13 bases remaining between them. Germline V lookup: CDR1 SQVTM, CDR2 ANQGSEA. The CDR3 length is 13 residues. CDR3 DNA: TGCAGCGTTTCGTCAAAAGCCTACTATGGCTACACCTTC. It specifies CSVSSKAYYGYTF.

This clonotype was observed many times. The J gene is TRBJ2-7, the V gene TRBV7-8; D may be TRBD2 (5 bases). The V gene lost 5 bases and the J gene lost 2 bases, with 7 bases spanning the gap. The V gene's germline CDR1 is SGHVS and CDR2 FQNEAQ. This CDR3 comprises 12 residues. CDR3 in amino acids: CASSTGTYEQYV. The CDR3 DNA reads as TGTGCCAGCAGCACCGGGACCTACGAGCAGTACGTC.

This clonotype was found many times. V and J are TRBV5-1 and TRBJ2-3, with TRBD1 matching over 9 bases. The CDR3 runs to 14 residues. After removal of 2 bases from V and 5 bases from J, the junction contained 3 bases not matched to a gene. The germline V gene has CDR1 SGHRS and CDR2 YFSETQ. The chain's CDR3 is CASSFGQGRDTQYF. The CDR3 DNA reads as TGCGCCAGCAGCTTTGGACAGGGGAGAGATACGCAGTATTTT. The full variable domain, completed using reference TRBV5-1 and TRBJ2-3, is KAGVTQTPRYLIKTRGQQVTLSCSPISGHRSVSWYQQTPGQGLQFLFEYFSETQRNKGNFPGRFSGRQFSNSRSEMNVSTLELGDSALYLCASSFGQGRDTQYFGPGTRLTVL.